This T cell receptor beta chain was identified in a study of CD8 T cells in ankylosing spondylitis. Overall study findings and caveats: CD8+ cells made up the disease-linked clones, which were relatively rare in peripheral blood. Some motif variants had been reported before (in reactive arthritis synovial fluid and blood). It was reported that disease-linked clones were significantly enriched in matched ankylosing spondylitis synovial fluid.

Library preparation for TCR beta used quantitative 5'-RACE with molecular barcodes. TCRdb reprocessed the 5' RACE reads with MiXCR, giving one entry per CDR3 protein. The sample lists 200,000 to 300,000 distinct CDR3 sequences, more than 25% occurring once. This clonotype was observed once. Antigen: not known. The sequenced sample was blood, either unsorted or a sorted T cell fraction (not recorded which). The clonotype was recovered from a male donor with ankylosing spondylitis or in good health (not recorded which).

The CDR3 region is CASSEISTGRADTQYF. The CDR3 DNA sequence: TGTGCCAGCAGTGAAATATCTACAGGACGTGCAGATACGCAGTATTTT. The V and J genes are TRBV25-1 and TRBJ2-3, with a tentative D call TRBD1 (5 bases). This CDR3 has 16 amino acids. V was cut by 2 bases and J by 4 bases, with 16 bases left in between. In germline, CDR1 is MGHDK, CDR2 SYGVNS.